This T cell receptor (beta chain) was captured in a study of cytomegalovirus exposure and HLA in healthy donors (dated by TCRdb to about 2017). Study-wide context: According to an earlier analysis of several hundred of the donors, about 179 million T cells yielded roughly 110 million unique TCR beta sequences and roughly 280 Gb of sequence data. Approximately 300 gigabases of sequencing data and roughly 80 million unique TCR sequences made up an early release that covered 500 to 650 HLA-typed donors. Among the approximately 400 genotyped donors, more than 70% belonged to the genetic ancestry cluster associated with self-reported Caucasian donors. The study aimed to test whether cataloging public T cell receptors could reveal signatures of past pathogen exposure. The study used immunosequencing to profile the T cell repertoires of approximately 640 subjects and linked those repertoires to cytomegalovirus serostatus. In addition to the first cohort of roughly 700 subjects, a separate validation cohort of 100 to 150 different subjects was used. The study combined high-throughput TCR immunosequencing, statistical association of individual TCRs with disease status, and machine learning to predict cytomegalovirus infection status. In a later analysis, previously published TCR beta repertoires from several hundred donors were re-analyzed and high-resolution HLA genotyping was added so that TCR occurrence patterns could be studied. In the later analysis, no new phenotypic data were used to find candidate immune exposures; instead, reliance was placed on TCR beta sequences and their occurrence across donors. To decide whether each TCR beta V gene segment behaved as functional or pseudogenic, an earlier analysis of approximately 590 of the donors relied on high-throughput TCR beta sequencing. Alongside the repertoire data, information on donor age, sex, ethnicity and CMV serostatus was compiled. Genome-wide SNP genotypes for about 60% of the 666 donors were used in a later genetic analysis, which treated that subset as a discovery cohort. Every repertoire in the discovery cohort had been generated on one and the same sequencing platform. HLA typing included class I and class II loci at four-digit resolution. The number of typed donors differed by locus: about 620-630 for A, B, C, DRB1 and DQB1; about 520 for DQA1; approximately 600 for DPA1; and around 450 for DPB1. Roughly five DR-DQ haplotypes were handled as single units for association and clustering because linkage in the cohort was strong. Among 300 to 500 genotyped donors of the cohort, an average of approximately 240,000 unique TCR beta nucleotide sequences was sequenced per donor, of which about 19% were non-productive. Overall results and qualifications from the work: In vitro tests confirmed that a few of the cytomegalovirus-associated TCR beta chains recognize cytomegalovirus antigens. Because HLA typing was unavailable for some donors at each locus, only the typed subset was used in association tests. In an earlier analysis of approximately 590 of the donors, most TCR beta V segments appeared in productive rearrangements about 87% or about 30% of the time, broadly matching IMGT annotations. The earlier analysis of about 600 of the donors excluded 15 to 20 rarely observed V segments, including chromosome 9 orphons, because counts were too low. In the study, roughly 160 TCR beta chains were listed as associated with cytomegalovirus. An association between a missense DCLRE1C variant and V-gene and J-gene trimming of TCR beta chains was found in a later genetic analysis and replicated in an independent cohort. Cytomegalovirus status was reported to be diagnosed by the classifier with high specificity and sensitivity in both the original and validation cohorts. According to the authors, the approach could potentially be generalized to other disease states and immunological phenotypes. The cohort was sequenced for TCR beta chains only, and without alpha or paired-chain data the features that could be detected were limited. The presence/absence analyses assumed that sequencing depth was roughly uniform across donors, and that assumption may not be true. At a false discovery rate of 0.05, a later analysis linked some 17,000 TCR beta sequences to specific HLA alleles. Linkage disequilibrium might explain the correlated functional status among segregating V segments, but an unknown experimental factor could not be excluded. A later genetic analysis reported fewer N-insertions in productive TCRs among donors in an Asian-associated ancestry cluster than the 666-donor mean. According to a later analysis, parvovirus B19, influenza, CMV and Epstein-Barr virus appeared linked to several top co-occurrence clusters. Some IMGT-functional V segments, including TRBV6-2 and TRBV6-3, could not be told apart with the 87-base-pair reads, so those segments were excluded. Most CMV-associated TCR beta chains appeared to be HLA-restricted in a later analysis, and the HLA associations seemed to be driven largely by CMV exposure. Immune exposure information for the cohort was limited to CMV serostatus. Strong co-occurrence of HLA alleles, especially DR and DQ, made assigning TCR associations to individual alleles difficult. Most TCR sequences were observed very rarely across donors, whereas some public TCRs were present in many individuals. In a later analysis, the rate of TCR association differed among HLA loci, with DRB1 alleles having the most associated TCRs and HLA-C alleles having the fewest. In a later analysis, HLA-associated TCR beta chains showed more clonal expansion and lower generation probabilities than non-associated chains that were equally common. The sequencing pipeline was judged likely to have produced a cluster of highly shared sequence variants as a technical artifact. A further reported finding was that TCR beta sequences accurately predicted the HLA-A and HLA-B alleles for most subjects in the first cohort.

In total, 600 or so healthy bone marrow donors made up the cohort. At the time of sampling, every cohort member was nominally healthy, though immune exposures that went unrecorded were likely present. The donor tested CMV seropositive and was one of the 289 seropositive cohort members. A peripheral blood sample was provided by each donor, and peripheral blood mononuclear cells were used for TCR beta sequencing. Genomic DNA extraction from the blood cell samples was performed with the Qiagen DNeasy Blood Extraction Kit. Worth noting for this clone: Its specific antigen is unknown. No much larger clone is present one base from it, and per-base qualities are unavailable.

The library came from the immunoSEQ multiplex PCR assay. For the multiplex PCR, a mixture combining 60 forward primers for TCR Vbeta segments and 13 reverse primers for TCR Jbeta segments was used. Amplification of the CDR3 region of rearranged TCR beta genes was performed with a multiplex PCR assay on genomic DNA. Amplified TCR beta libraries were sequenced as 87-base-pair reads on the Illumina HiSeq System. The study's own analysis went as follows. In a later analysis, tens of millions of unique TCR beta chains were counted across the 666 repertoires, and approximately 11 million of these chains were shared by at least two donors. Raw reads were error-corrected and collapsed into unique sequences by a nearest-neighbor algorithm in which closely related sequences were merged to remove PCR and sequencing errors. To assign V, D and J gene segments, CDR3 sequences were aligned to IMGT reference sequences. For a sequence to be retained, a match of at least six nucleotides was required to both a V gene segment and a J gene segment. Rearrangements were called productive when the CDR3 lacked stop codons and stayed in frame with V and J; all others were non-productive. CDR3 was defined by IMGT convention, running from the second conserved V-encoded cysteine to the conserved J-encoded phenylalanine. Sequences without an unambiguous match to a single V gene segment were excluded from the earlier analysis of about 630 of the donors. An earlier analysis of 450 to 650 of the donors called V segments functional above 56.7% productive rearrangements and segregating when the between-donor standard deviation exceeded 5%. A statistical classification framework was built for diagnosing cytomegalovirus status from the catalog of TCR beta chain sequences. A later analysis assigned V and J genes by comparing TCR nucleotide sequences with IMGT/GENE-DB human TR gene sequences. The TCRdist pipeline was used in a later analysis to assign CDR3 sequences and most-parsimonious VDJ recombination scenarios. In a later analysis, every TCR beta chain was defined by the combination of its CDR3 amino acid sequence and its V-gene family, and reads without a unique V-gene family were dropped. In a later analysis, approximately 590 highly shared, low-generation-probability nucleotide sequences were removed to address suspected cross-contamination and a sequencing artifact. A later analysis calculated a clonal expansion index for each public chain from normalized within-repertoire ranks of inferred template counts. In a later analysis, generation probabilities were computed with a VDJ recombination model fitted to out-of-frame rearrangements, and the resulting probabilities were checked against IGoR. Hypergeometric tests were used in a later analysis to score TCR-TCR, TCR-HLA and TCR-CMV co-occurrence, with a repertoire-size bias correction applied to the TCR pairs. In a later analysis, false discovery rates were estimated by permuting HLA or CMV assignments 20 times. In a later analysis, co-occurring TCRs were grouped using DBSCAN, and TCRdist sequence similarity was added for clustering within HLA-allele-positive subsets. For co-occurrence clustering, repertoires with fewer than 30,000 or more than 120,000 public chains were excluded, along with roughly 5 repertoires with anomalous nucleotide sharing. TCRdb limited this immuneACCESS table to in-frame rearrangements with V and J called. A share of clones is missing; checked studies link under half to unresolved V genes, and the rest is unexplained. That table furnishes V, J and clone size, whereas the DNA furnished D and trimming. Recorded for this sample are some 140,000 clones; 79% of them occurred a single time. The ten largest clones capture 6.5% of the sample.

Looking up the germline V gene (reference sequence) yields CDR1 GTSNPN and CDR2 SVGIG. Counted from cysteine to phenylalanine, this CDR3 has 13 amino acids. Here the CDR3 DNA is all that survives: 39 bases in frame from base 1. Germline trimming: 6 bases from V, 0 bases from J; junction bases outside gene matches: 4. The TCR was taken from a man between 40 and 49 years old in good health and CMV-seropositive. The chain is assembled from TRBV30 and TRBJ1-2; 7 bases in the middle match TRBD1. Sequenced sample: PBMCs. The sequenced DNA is TGTGCCTGTACACAGGGGACTAACTATGGCTACACCTTC. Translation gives CACTQGTNYGYTF.